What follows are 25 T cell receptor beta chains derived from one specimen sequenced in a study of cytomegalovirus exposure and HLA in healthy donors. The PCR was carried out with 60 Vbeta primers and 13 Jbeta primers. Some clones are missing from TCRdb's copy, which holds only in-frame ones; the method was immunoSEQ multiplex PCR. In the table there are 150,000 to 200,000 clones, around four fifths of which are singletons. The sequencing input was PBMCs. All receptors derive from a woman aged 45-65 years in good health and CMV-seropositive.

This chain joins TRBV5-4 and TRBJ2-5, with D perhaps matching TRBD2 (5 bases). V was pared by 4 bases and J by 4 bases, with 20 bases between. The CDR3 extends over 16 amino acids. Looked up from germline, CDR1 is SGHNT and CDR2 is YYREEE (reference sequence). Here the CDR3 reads CASSPITRAGGETQYF. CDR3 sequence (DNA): TGTGCCAGCAGCCCTATTACCCGGGCGGGCGGAGAGACCCAGTACTTC.

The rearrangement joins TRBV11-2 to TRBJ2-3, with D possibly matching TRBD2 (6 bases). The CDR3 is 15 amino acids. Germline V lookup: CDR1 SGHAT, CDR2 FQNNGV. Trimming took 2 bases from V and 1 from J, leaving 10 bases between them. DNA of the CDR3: TGTGCCAGCAGCTTATCGGGGGACGGCACAGATACGCAGTATTTT. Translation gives CASSLSGDGTDTQYF.

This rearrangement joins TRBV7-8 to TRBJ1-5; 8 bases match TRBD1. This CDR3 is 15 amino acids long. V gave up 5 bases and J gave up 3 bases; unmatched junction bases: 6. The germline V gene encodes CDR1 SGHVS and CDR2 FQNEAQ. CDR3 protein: CASSKGQVDNQPQHF. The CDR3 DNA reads TGTGCCAGCAGCAAGGGACAGGTGGACAATCAGCCCCAGCATTTT.

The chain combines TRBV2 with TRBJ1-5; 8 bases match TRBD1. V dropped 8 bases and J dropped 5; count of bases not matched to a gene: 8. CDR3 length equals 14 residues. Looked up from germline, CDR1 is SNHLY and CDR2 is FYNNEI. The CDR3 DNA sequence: TGTGCCAGCGGACAGGGAGAGGGCCATCAGCCCCAGCATTTT. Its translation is CASGQGEGHQPQHF.

This chain's CDR3 is CASSSAQTGAYSNQPQHF. The CDR3 DNA follows: TGTGCCAGCAGCTCGGCCCAGACAGGGGCTTATAGCAATCAGCCCCAGCATTTT. The V call is TRBV5-5, the J call TRBJ1-5, with 8 bases identical to TRBD1. Germline values: CDR1 SGHKS, CDR2 YYEKEE (reference sequence). Unmatched junction bases numbered 11, after V lost 3 bases and J lost 0 bases. This CDR3 has 18 residues.

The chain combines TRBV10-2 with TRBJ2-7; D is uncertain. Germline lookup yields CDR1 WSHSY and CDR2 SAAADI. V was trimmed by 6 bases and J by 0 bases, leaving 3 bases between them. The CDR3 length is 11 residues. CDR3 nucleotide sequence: TGCGCCAGCAGCAGCTCCTACGAGCAGTACTTC. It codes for CASSSSYEQYF.

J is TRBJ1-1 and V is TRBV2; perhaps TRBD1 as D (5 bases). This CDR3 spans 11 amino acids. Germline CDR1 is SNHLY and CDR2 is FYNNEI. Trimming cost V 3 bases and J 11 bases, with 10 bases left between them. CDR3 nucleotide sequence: TGTGCCAGCAGTGAGACAGTCCCTGCTTTCTTT. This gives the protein CASSETVPAFF.

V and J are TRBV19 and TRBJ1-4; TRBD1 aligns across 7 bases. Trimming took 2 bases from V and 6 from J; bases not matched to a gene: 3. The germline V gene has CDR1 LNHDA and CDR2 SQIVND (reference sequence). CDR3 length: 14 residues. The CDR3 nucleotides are TGTGCCAGTAGTATATCAGGGGGATATGAAAAACTGTTTTTT. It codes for CASSISGGYEKLFF.

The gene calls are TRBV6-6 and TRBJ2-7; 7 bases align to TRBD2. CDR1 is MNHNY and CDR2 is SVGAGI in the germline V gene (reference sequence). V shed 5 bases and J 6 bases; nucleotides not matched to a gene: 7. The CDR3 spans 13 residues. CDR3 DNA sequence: TGTGCCAGCAGTCCAGCGGGGAACCGCGAGCAGTACTTC. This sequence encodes CASSPAGNREQYF.

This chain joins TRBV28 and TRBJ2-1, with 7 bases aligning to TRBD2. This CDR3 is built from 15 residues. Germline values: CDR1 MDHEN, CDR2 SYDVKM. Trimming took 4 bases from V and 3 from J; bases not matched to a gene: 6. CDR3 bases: TGTGCCAGCAGTTACCCGGGGGGTCTCTACAATGAGCAGTTCTTC. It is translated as CASSYPGGLYNEQFF. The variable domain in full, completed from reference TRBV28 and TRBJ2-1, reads DVKVTQSSRYLVKRTGEKVFLECVQDMDHENMFWYRQDPGLGLRLIYFSYDVKMKEKGDIPEGYSVSREKKERFSLILESASTNQTSMYLCASSYPGGLYNEQFFGPGTRLTVL.

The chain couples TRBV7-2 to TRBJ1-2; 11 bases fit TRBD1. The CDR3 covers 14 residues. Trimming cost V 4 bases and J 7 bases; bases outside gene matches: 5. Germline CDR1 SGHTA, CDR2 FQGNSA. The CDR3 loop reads CASSSDRGLLGYTF. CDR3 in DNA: TGTGCCAGCAGCTCGGACAGGGGGCTACTTGGCTACACCTTC.

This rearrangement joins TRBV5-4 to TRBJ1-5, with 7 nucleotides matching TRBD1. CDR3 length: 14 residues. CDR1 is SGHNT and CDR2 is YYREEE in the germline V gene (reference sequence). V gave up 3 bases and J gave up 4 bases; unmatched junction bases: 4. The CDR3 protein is CASSSRGQNQPQHF. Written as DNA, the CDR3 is TGTGCCAGCAGCTCGAGGGGGCAAAATCAGCCCCAGCATTTT.

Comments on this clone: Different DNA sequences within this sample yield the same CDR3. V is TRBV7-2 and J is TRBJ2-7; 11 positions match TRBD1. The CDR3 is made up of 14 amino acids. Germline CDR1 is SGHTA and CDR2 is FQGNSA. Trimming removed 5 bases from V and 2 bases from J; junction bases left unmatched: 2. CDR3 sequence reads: CASSPDRGPYEQYF. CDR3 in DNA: TGTGCCAGCAGCCCGGACAGGGGGCCCTACGAGCAGTACTTC. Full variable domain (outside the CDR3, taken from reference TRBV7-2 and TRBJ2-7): GAGVSQSPSNKVTEKGKDVELRCDPISGHTALYWYRQSLGQGLEFLIYFQGNSAPDKSGLPSDRFSAERTGGSVSTLTIQRTQQEDSAVYLCASSPDRGPYEQYFGPGTRLTVT.

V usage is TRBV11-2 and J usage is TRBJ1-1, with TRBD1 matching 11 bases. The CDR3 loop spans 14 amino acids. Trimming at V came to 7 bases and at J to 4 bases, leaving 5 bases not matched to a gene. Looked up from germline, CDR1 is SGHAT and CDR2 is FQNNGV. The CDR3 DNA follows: TGTGCCAGCACCAGGGACAGGGGGACCACTGAAGCTTTCTTT. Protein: CASTRDRGTTEAFF.

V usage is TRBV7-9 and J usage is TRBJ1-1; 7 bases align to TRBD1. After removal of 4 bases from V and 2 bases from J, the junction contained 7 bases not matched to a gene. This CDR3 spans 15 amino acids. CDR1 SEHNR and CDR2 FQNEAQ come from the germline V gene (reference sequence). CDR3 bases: TGTGCCAGCAGCTCCCCTGGACAGGCCAACACTGAAGCTTTCTTT. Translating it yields CASSSPGQANTEAFF.

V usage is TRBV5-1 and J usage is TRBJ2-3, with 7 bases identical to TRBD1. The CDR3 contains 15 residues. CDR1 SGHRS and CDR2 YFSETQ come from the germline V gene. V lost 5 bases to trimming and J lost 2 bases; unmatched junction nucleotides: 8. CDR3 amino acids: CASSWTGRDTDTQYF. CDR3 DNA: TGCGCCAGCAGTTGGACAGGTAGGGACACAGATACGCAGTATTTT.

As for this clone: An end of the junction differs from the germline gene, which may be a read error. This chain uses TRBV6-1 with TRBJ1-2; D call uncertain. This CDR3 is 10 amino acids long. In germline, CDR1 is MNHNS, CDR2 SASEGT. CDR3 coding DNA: TGTGCCAGCAGGGAGATGGCTATGGCCTTC. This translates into CASREMAMAF.

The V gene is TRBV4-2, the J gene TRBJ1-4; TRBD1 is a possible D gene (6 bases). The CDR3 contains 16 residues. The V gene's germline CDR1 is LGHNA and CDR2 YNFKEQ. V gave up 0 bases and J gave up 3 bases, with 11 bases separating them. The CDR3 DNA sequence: TGTGCCAGCAGCCAAGATCGAACAGGGTCTAATGAAAAACTGTTTTTT. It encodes CASSQDRTGSNEKLFF.

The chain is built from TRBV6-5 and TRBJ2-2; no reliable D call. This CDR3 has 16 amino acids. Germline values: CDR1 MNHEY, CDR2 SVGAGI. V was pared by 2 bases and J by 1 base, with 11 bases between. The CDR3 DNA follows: TGTGCCAGCAGTTACGGGCTCAAGGTGAACACCGGGGAGCTGTTTTTT. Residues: CASSYGLKVNTGELFF.

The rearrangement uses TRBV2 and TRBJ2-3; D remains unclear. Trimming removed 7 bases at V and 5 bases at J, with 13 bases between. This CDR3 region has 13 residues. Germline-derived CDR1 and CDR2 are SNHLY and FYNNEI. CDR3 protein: CASKGLAGDTQYF. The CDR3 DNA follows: TGTGCCAGCAAAGGTTTAGCTGGAGATACGCAGTATTTT.

The CDR3 coding sequence is TGTGCCAGCAGCTTAACAGCTAGCAACCCCAGAGATACGCAGTATTTT. Amino acid sequence: CASSLTASNPRDTQYF. The rearrangement joins TRBV7-3 to TRBJ2-3; TRBD2 is a possible D gene (5 bases). The CDR3 has 16 residues. Trimming stripped 0 bases from V and 5 bases from J, with 15 bases between. CDR1 is SGHTA, CDR2 FQGTGA, per germline.

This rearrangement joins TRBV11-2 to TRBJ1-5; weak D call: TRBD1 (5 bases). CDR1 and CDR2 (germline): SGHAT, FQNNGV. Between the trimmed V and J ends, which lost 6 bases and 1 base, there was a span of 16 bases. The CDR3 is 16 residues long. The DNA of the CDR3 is TGTGCCAGCAGAGGTGGCGGGGGGGGAAGCAATCAGCCCCAGCATTTT. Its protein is CASRGGGGGSNQPQHF.

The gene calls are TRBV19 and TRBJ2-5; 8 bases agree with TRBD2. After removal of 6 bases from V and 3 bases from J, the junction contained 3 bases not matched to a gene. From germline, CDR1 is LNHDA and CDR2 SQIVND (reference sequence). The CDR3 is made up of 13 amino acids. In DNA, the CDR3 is TGTGCCAGTAGGTCGGGGGGGGAAGAGACCCAGTACTTC. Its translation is CASRSGGEETQYF.

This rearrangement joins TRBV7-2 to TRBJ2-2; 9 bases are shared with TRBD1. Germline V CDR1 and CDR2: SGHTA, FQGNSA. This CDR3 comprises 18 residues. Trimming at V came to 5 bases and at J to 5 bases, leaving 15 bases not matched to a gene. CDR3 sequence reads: CASSVRSIGTGLTGELFF. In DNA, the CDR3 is TGTGCCAGCAGCGTAAGATCGATAGGGACAGGGTTGACCGGGGAGCTGTTTTTT.

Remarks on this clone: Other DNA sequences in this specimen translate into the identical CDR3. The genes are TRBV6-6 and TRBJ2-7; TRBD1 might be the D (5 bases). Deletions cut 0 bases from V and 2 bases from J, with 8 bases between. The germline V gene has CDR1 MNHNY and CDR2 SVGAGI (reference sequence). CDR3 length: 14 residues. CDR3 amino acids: CASSYSQGTYEQYF. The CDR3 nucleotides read TGTGCCAGCAGTTACTCCCAGGGTACCTACGAGCAGTACTTC.